This T cell receptor beta chain derives from a study of vaccination effects on CD4 cells after COVID-19. Remarks on this clone: Its antigen is unknown.

ViraFEST assay sequencing came after antigen-specific CD4+ T cells were expanded with viral peptide pools. The culture ran for approximately 10 days, and then CD4+ T cells were isolated. None of these healthy vaccinees had been infected with SARS-CoV-2 before vaccination. V was pared by 5 bases and J by 4 bases, with 17 bases between. Germline-derived CDR1 and CDR2 are SEHNR and FQNEAQ (reference sequence). The CDR3 has 15 residues. Study-level points and caveats: Pronounced clonal contraction occurred in clones induced by infection and by vaccine late after vaccination.

TCRdb keeps only in-frame clones here, not all; method: immunoSEQ multiplex PCR. This sample has tens of thousands of clones; around 70% occur once, and the top ten carry approximately 1.7%. J is TRBJ1-2 and V is TRBV7-9; D remains ambiguous. This TCR derives from a human donor who received a COVID-19 vaccine. This sample comprised CD4+ T cells from PBMCs cultured with HCoV-229E spike peptides, obtained before COVID-19 vaccination. The CDR3 is CASSPPSSGSYGYTF. The CDR3 coding sequence is TGTGCCAGCAGCCCCCCATCCTCGGGATCCTATGGCTACACCTTC. The variable domain in full, completed from reference TRBV7-9 and TRBJ1-2, reads DTGVSQNPRHKITKRGQNVTFRCDPISEHNRLYWYRQTLGQGPEFLTYFQNEAQLEKSRLLSDRFSAERPKGSFSTLEIQRTEQGDSAMYLCASSPPSSGSYGYTFGSGTRLTVV.